The 13 T cell receptor beta chains in this list originate from one sample, sequenced in a study of T cells in Graves' hyperthyroidism and ophthalmopathy. Template material for amplifying TCR beta CDR3 regions consisted of RNA transcripts. In the first-round RT-PCR of the TCR CDR3, the HTBI primer set was used. TCRdb reprocessed the multiplex PCR reads via MiXCR and lists one record per CDR3 protein. The table records 560,000 or so distinct CDR3 sequences, about 20% of them present only once. Sequencing was performed on blood. Source of these receptors: a man aged 35 to 55 with Graves' ophthalmopathy.

This clonotype was counted at least ten times. The chain carries TRBV30 and TRBJ1-3, with TRBD1 as a possible D gene (5 bases). The CDR3 contains 15 residues. CDR1 is GTSNPN and CDR2 is SVGIG in the germline V gene (reference sequence). Trimming took off 3 bases at V and 3 bases at J, with 15 bases between the two ends. The CDR3 DNA is TGTGCCTGGAGACGGGACGCAGCGCTTGGAAACACCATATATTTT. It specifies CAWRRDAALGNTIYF.

This clonotype came up a few times. Mismatch with germline at one junction end may stem from a read error. The V and J genes are TRBV7-7 and TRBJ2-2; the D gene is possibly TRBD1 (7 bases). Germline lookup yields CDR1 SSHAT and CDR2 FNYEAQ (reference sequence). CDR3 length: 15 amino acids. This CDR3 is CASSPEGQFTGELFF. In DNA form, the CDR3 reads TGTGCTAGCAGCCCGGAGGGACAGTTCACCGGGGAGCTGTTTTTT. Using reference TRBV7-7 and TRBJ2-2 for the parts outside the CDR3, the full variable domain is GAGVSQSPRYKVTKRGQDVTLRCDPISSHATLYWYQQALGQGPEFLTYFNYEAQPDKSGLPSDRFSAERPEGSISTLTIQRTEQRDSAMYRCASSPEGQFTGELFFGEGSRLTVL.

V gene TRBV20-1 combines with J gene TRBJ2-3; 8 positions agree with TRBD1. The CDR3 is 15 amino acids. Germline trimming cut 0 bases from V and 9 bases from J; bases unmatched to any gene: 11. Germline CDR1 reads DFQATT; CDR2 reads SNEGSKA (reference sequence). This CDR3 reads CSARDGQGRTLTQYF. The CDR3 bases are TGCAGTGCTAGAGATGGACAGGGACGTACCCTCACGCAGTATTTT.

The chain joins TRBV5-1 to TRBJ2-7; maybe TRBD2 (5 bases). Germline loops: CDR1 SGHRS, CDR2 YFSETQ. Trimming pared 6 bases from V and 4 bases from J, leaving 17 bases between. CDR3 length: 14 residues. CDR3 DNA: TGCGCCAGCAAATTCGGGGATGGAAATTACGAGCAGTACTTC. Translated, it gives CASKFGDGNYEQYF. Supplemented by reference TRBV5-1 and TRBJ2-7, the full variable domain reads KAGVTQTPRYLIKTRGQQVTLSCSPISGHRSVSWYQQTPGQGLQFLFEYFSETQRNKGNFPGRFSGRQFSNSRSEMNVSTLELGDSALYLCASKFGDGNYEQYFGPGTRLTVT.

This clonotype was counted between two and nine times. The gene calls are TRBV7-2 and TRBJ1-5; 8 positions match TRBD1. The junction had 2 bases not matched to a gene; V was cut back by 0 bases and J by 4 bases. The CDR3 runs 15 residues. Germline-derived CDR1 and CDR2 are SGHTA and FQGNSA. The CDR3 nucleotides are TGTGCCAGCAGCTTAGCGGGACAGGCGAATCAGCCCCAGCATTTT. Translating gives CASSLAGQANQPQHF.

This clonotype was counted once. Given a much more abundant clone one base away, this may be a read error. In nucleotides, the CDR3 is TGTGCCAGCAGCTTGGGGATCTGGGGTTCACCCCTCCACTTT. Translated: CASSLGIWGSPLHF. This chain joins TRBV11-2 and TRBJ1-6; D not resolved. V was clipped by 3 bases and J by 9 bases, with 12 bases between them. Germline CDR1 reads SGHAT; CDR2 reads FQNNGV. This CDR3 has 14 residues. The full variable domain, completed using reference TRBV11-2 and TRBJ1-6, is EAGVAQSPRYKIIEKRQSVAFWCNPISGHATLYWYQQILGQGPKLLIQFQNNGVVDDSQLPKDRFSAERLKGVDSTLKIQPAKLEDSAVYLCASSLGIWGSPLHFGNGTRLTVT.

The rearrangement links TRBV6-5 to TRBJ1-2; 9 positions agree with TRBD1. V was pared by 5 bases and J by 4 bases, with 5 bases of the junction left unmatched. The length of the CDR3 is 14 residues. Germline V gene data show CDR1 as MNHEY and CDR2 as SVGAGI. CDR3 residues: CASSHRTGVYGYTF. DNA of the CDR3: TGTGCCAGCAGTCACAGGACAGGGGTCTATGGCTACACCTTC.

This clonotype was counted only a few times. This chain joins TRBV7-9 and TRBJ1-2; 11 bases are shared with TRBD1. There are 14 residues in the CDR3. After removal of 5 bases from V and 6 bases from J, the junction contained 5 bases not matched to a gene. Germline values: CDR1 SEHNR, CDR2 FQNEAQ (reference sequence). CDR3 region: CASSPGTGGNGYTF. CDR3 nucleotide sequence: TGTGCCAGCAGCCCGGGGACAGGGGGGAATGGCTACACCTTC. The whole variable domain, remainder taken from reference TRBV7-9 and TRBJ1-2, is DTGVSQNPRHKITKRGQNVTFRCDPISEHNRLYWYRQTLGQGPEFLTYFQNEAQLEKSRLLSDRFSAERPKGSFSTLEIQRTEQGDSAMYLCASSPGTGGNGYTFGSGTRLTVV.

Concerning this clonotype itself: Since a much larger clone is just one base distant, this may be a read error. The chain links TRBV12-3 or TRBV12-4 to TRBJ2-2; tentative D call: TRBD2 (7 bases). V lost 1 base to trimming and J lost 3 bases, with 9 bases between them. CDR3 length: 15 residues. The CDR3 loop reads CASSLGGGDTGELFF. CDR3 coding DNA: TGTGCCAGCAGTTTAGGAGGGGGGGACACCGGGGAGCTGTTTTTT.

This clonotype came up many times. The chain joins TRBV30 to TRBJ1-1, with D possibly matching TRBD1 (6 bases). The CDR3 is made up of 14 amino acids. V gave up 0 bases and J gave up 4 bases, with 12 bases separating them. Per the germline V gene, CDR1 is GTSNPN and CDR2 is SVGIG (reference sequence). In nucleotides, the CDR3 is TGTGCCTGGAGTGTAAAGGGACAATTCACTGAAGCTTTCTTT. Encoded protein: CAWSVKGQFTEAFF.

This chain joins TRBV10-3 and TRBJ2-1; 14 bases align to TRBD2. Germline V gene data show CDR1 as ENHRY and CDR2 as SYGVKD. Unmatched junction bases numbered 8, after V lost 6 bases and J lost 7 bases. The CDR3 contains 16 residues. The CDR3 protein is CAIREGTSGRINEQFF. CDR3 bases: TGTGCCATCAGGGAGGGGACTAGCGGGAGAATAAATGAGCAGTTCTTC.

The sample holds a few counts of this clonotype. The chain couples TRBV7-2 to TRBJ1-5; D unclear. The V and J ends lost 1 base and 7 bases respectively, with 17 bases between them. The CDR3 covers 16 residues. In germline, CDR1 is SGHTA, CDR2 FQGNSA. This CDR3 reads CASSLGRGRGRQPQHF. CDR3 in DNA: TGTGCCAGCAGCTTAGGAAGAGGGCGGGGTCGGCAGCCCCAGCATTTT.

J is TRBJ2-2 and V is TRBV19; the D is unclear. Germline V gene sequence: CDR1 LNHDA, CDR2 SQIVND (reference sequence). V gave up 5 bases and J gave up 4 bases, with 11 bases separating them. The CDR3 length is 14 residues. CDR3 in DNA: TGTGCCAGTAGTTTCTTATCAGGCACCGGGGAGCTGTTTTTT. It yields the protein CASSFLSGTGELFF.